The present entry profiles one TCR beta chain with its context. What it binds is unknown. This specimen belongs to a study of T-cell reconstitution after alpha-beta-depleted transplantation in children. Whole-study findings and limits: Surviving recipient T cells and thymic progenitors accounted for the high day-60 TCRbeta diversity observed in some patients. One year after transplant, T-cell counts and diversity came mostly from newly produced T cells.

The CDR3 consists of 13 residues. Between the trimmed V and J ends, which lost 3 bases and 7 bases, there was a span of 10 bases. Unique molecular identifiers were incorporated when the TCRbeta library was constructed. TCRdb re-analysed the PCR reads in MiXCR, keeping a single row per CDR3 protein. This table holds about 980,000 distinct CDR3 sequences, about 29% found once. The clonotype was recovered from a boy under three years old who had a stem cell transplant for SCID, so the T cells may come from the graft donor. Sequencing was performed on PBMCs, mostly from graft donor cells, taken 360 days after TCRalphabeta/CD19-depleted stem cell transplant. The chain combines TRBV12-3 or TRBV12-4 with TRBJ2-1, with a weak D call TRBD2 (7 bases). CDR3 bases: TGTGCCAGCAGTTTCGGGGGGCTGAATGAGCAGTTCTTC. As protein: CASSFGGLNEQFF.